This is a list of T cell receptor beta chains from one sample in a study of blood T cell repertoires in COVID-19. Clones were read by immunoSEQ multiplex PCR, and TCRdb kept only the in-frame ones, dropping some. The data hold about 320,000 clones, with nearly 90% observed a single time. Material: PBMCs or T cells enriched from blood (not recorded which). The receptors were gathered from a woman in her 30s who had recovered from COVID-19. CDR3s include the opening cysteine and the closing phenylalanine or tryptophan. Fields, in order: V gene, D gene, clone size, J gene, CDR3 protein, CDR3 DNA. A D gene is named only where the DNA matches it firmly. Rows may omit the clone size; those that give it use once, few, many or a size class.

TRBV5-1	NA	NA	TRBJ2-7	CASSSRDNSYEQYF	TGCGCCAGCAGCTCCCGGGACAATTCCTACGAGCAGTACTTC
TRBV7-8	NA	NA	TRBJ1-6	CASSLSFGFGRQLGGSPLHF	TGTGCCAGCAGCTTAAGTTTTGGCTTTGGTAGACAGCTAGGGGGTTCACCCCTCCACTTT
TRBV5-4	NA	NA	TRBJ2-6	CASSSRRAGGANVLTF	TGTGCCAGCAGTAGTAGGAGGGCTGGAGGGGCCAACGTCCTGACTTTC
TRBV14	NA	once	TRBJ1-2	CASSQVGLGGGDYGYTF	TGTGCCAGCAGCCAAGTAGGTCTGGGCGGAGGGGACTATGGCTACACCTTC
TRBV6-6	TRBD1	NA	TRBJ1-2	CASSYLPGQGNYGYTF	TGTGCCAGCAGTTACTTACCGGGACAGGGGAACTATGGCTACACCTTC
TRBV5-1	NA	NA	TRBJ1-1	CASSLEGRVTEAFF	TGCGCCAGCAGCTTGGAGGGCAGGGTCACTGAAGCTTTCTTT
TRBV20-1	NA	NA	TRBJ2-7	CSARLAHEQYF	TGCAGTGCTAGGTTAGCACACGAGCAGTACTTC
TRBV6-2/TRBV6-3	NA	few	TRBJ2-2	CASSYGRGTTGELFF	TGTGCCAGCAGTTACGGACGGGGGACCACCGGGGAGCTGTTTTTT
TRBV30	TRBD1	once	TRBJ1-2	CAFPGQNPYGYTF	TGTGCCTTTCCGGGACAGAACCCCTATGGCTACACCTTC
TRBV5-6	TRBD2	NA	TRBJ2-7	CASSLPGTSGATF	TGTGCCAGCAGCTTGCCTGGGACTAGCGGGGCGACTTTC
TRBV21-1	NA	NA	TRBJ2-7	CASSSYEQYF	TGTGCCAGCAGCTCGTACGAGCAGTACTTC
TRBV6-5	TRBD2	NA	TRBJ2-5	CASSPRLAGEETQYF	TGTGCCAGCAGTCCTCGCCTAGCGGGGGAAGAGACCCAGTACTTC
TRBV25-1	TRBD2	NA	TRBJ2-7	CASSPGLAGSYEQYF	TGTGCCAGCAGTCCTGGACTAGCGGGCTCCTACGAGCAGTACTTC
TRBV2	NA	NA	TRBJ1-1	CASTGTRLNTEAFF	TGTGCCAGCACTGGGACACGGCTGAACACTGAAGCTTTCTTT
TRBV5-1	NA	NA	TRBJ1-1	CASSPRREVNTEAFF	TGCGCCAGCAGTCCAAGGCGGGAAGTGAACACTGAAGCTTTCTTT
TRBV6-6	NA	NA	TRBJ2-2	CASSYSTGGPGELFF	TGTGCCAGCAGTTACTCGACGGGGGGCCCCGGGGAGCTGTTTTTT
TRBV19	TRBD1	NA	TRBJ2-1	CASAQGATSYNEQFF	TGTGCCAGTGCCCAGGGGGCGACTTCGTACAATGAGCAGTTCTTC
TRBV6-5	NA	NA	TRBJ1-1	CASSYSTAGNTEAFF	TGTGCCAGCAGTTACTCGACCGCAGGGAACACTGAAGCTTTCTTT
TRBV6-2/TRBV6-3	TRBD1	NA	TRBJ2-7	CASSPRMRTGTYEQYF	TGTGCCAGCAGTCCACGGATGAGGACAGGGACCTACGAGCAGTACTTC
TRBV4-1	NA	NA	TRBJ1-2	CASSQGIEQGPSNYGYTF	TGCGCCAGCAGCCAAGGAATCGAACAGGGCCCTTCTAACTATGGCTACACCTTC
TRBV4-1	NA	NA	TRBJ1-3	CASSQDSGANTGNTIYF	TGCGCCAGCAGCCAAGATAGCGGGGCCAATACTGGAAACACCATATATTTT
TRBV9	NA	NA	TRBJ1-2	CASSAKGGGNYGYTF	TGTGCCAGCAGCGCCAAAGGCGGGGGCAACTATGGCTACACCTTC